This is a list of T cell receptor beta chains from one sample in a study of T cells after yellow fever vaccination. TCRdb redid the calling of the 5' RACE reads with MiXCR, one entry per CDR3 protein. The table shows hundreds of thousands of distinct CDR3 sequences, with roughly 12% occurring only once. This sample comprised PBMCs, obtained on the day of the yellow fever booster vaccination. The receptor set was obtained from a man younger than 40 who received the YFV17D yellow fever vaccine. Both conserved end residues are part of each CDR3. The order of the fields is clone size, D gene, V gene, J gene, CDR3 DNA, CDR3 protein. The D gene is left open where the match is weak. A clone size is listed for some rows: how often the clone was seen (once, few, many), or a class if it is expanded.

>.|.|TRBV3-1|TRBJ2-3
TGTGCCAGCAGCCAAGACGGCAGCAGCACAGATACGCAGTATTTT
CASSQDGSSTDTQYF
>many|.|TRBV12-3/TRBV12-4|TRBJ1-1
TGTGCCAGCAGTTCACAGCAGAACACTGAAGCTTTCTTT
CASSSQQNTEAFF
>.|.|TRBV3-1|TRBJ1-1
TGTGCCAGCAGCCAAGACCTGGCAGCAAATAGTAATTTCTTT
CASSQDLAANSNFF
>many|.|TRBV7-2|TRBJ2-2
TGTGCCAGCAGCTTAGGGAATTCGAACACCGGGGAGCTGTTTTTT
CASSLGNSNTGELFF
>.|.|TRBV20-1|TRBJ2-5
TGCAGTGCTAGAGATCCGCGGGATCAAGAGACCCAGTACTTC
CSARDPRDQETQYF
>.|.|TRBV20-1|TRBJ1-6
TGCAGTGCTAGAGACCTGACAGGCGGGAATTCACCCCTCCACTTT
CSARDLTGGNSPLHF
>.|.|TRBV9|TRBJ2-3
TGTGCCAGCAGCGAATCTAGCACAGATACGCAGTATTTT
CASSESSTDTQYF
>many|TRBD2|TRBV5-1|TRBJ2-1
TGCGCCAGCCGAATTCAGCGGGAGTACAATGAGCAGTTCTTC
CASRIQREYNEQFF
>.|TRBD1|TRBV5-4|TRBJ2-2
TGTGCCAGCAGCTACTCGACAGGGGGCATCACCGGGGAGCTGTTTTTT
CASSYSTGGITGELFF
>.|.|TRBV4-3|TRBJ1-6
TGCGCCAGCAGCCAAGGAAGACAGTTATCCAATTCACCCCTCCACTTT
CASSQGRQLSNSPLHF
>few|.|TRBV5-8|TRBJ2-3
TGTGCCAGCAGCGAGGACCCCGGTACAGATACGCAGTATTTT
CASSEDPGTDTQYF
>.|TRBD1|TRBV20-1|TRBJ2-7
TGCAGTGCTAGAGATCCCTTCCCGGGACAGGGGGCGGGGGAGCAGTACTTC
CSARDPFPGQGAGEQYF
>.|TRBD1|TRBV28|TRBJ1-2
TGTGCCAGCAGTCTCCCAGACAGGGCGTCGGGCTACACCTTC
CASSLPDRASGYTF
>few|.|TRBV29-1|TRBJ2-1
TGCAGCGTTGACCCCCCAACTACCTACAATGAGCAGTTCTTC
CSVDPPTTYNEQFF
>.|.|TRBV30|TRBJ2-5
TGTGCCTGGGCAGGGAGTGAGACCCAGTACTTC
CAWAGSETQYF
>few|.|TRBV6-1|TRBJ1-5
TGTGCCAGCAGTGACAGGGATAGCAATCAGCCCCAGCATTTT
CASSDRDSNQPQHF
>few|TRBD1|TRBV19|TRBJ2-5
TGTGCCAGTAGTATAGTTCGGGACAGCAAAGAGACCCAGTACTTC
CASSIVRDSKETQYF
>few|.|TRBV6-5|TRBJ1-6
TGTGCCAGCAGTTACGGTAGCGCGGGACGGACTAATTCACCCCTCCACTTT
CASSYGSAGRTNSPLHF
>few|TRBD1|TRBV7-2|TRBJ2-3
TGTGCCAGCAGCTCGCCTAGGACAGGTTGGGATACGCAGTATTTT
CASSSPRTGWDTQYF
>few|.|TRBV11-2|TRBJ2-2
TGTGCCAGCAGCTCCGGGCCGTACACCGGGGAGCTGTTTTTT
CASSSGPYTGELFF
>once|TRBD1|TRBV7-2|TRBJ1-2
TGTGCCAGCAGTGCGGGGACAGAGGATGGCTACACCTTC
CASSAGTEDGYTF
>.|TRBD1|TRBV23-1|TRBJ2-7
TGCGCCAGCAGTCACACGGGGACAGAGACGTCCTACGAGCAGTACTTC
CASSHTGTETSYEQYF
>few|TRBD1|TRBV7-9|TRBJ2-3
TGTGCCAGCAGCGCCTGGGACAGATCCACAGATACGCAGTATTTT
CASSAWDRSTDTQYF
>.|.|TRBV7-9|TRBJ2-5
TGTGCCAGCAGCTTTATCCCCACCTCAAAGACCCAGTACTTC
CASSFIPTSKTQYF
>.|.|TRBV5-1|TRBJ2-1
TGCGCCAGCAGCTTGGACTTGCGGCTTAGCTCCTACAATGAGCAGTTCTTC
CASSLDLRLSSYNEQFF
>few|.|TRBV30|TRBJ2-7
TGTGCCTGGAGGCACAGGGGAGGGCCCTACGAGCAGTACTTC
CAWRHRGGPYEQYF
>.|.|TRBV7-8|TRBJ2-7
TGTGCCAGCAGCGGGTCAAGAATGGGAGACTCTAGGCAGTACTTC
CASSGSRMGDSRQYF
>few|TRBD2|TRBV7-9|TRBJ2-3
TGTGCCAGCAGCTTAGTAGGTAGCGGGAGCACAGATACGCAGTATTTT
CASSLVGSGSTDTQYF
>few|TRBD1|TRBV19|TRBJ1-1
TGTGCCAGTAGTACCAGCTCCCTCGACAGGGCCTCAGGGAACACTGAAGCTTTCTTT
CASSTSSLDRASGNTEAFF
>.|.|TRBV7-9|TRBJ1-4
TGTGCCAGCAGCTTAGGGCAGGTATCGGAAAAACTGTTTTTT
CASSLGQVSEKLFF
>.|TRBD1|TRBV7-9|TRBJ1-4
TGTGCCAGCAGCGCCCCCGGGACAGGGTACGAAAAACTGTTTTTT
CASSAPGTGYEKLFF
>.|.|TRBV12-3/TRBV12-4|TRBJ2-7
TGTGCCAGCACCACCCGAGGCAGATCCTACGAGCAGTACTTC
CASTTRGRSYEQYF
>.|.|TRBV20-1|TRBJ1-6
TGCAGTGCTAGAGTAACCAGGGGAGATAATTCACCCCTCCACTTT
CSARVTRGDNSPLHF
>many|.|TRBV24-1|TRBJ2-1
TGTGCCACTAGCGAATACAATGAGCAGTTCTTC
CATSEYNEQFF
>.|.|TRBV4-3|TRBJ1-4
TGCGCCAGCAGCCAAGCTGTAACGGAAAATGAAAAACTGTTTTTT
CASSQAVTENEKLFF
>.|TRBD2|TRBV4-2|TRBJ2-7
TGTGCCAGCAGCGACGGACTAGAGGGGTACTTC
CASSDGLEGYF
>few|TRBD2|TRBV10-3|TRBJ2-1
TGTGCCATCAAGCCCAGCGGGACCTACAATGAGCAGTTCTTC
CAIKPSGTYNEQFF
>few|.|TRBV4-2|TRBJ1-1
TGTGCCAGCAGCCACGGAAAAGGGAACACTGAAGCTTTCTTT
CASSHGKGNTEAFF
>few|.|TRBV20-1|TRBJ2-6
TGCAGTGCTAACGGTGGGGCCAACGTCCTGACTTTC
CSANGGANVLTF
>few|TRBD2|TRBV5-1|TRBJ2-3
TGCGCCAGCAGCTTGGGAGTACTAGCGGGAGGAGGAGATACGCAGTATTTT
CASSLGVLAGGGDTQYF
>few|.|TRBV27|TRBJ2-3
TGTGCCAGCAGTTTAGGGGCTTTAGCGGCCGGCACAGATACGCAGTATTTT
CASSLGALAAGTDTQYF
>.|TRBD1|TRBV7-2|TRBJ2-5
TGTGCCAGCAGGCCGACAGGGTTTCGGGAGACCCAGTACTTC
CASRPTGFRETQYF
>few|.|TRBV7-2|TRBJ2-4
TGTGCCAGCAGCTCCCCGAGTGCTGTCGTTCAGTACTTC
CASSSPSAVVQYF
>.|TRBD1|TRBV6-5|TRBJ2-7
TGTGCCAGCAGTTACGACAGGGGGAAGGGGGAGCAGTACTTC
CASSYDRGKGEQYF
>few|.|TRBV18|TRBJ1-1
TGTGCCAGTCGACAGGCCCGGGAGAACACTGAAGCTTTCTTT
CASRQARENTEAFF
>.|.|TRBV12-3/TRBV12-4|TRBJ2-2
TGTGCCAGCAGTACACAGGGCAACACCGGGGAGCTGTTTTTT
CASSTQGNTGELFF
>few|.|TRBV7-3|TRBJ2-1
TGTGCCAGCAGCGAAGGGACTCCCTCCTACAATGAGCAGTTCTTC
CASSEGTPSYNEQFF
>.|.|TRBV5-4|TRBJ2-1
TGTGCCAGCAGCCTCGTCGGGAGTTTCAATGAGCAGTTCTTC
CASSLVGSFNEQFF
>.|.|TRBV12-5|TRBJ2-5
TGTGCTAGTGGTTTGTCTAGTCGGGAGACCCAGTACTTC
CASGLSSRETQYF
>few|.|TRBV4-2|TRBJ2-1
TGTGCCAGCAGCCAAGTTGGGCTAGCAGCGTTGGGTGAGCAGTTCTTC
CASSQVGLAALGEQFF
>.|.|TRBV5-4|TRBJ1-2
TGTGCCAGCAGCTTGTGGGCCCCTTATGGCTACACCTTC
CASSLWAPYGYTF
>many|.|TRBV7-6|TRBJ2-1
TGTGCCAGCAGCTCCCCGGTAACCAATGAGCAGTTCTTC
CASSSPVTNEQFF
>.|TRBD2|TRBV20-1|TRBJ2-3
TGCAGTGCTAGAGATCGACTAGCGGGAGCAGATACGCAGTATTTT
CSARDRLAGADTQYF
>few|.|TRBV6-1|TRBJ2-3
TGTGCCAGCAGTCCCGGGCGGGGCCGGGATACGCAGTATTTT
CASSPGRGRDTQYF
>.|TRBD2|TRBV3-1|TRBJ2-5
TGTGCCAGCAGCCAACGCGGGAGGCCGGTAGAGACCCAGTACTTC
CASSQRGRPVETQYF
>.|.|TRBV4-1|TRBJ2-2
TGCGCCAGCTCCCCTAGAGGGAGAAACACCGGGGAGCTGTTTTTT
CASSPRGRNTGELFF
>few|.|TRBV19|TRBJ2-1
TGTGCCAGAGATCCAGCGGGCCCAAATGAGCAGTTCTTC
CARDPAGPNEQFF
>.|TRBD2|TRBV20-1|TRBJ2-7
TGCAGTGCTAGAGGAAGTGGAGGCGGGAGGGGCTACGAGCAGTACTTC
CSARGSGGGRGYEQYF
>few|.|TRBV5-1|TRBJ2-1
TGCGCCAGCAGCGCGGATCCAGACAATGAGCAGTTCTTC
CASSADPDNEQFF